This T cell receptor beta chain was recorded in a study of blood T cell repertoires in COVID-19. J was trimmed by 5 bases and V by 2 bases; bases with no gene match: 6. The CDR3 is 14 amino acids. Germline V gives CDR1 SGDLS, CDR2 YYNGEE. In the authors' methods: Estimated nucleated cell counts came from reference gene primer amplification. Clones were sequenced by immunoSEQ multiplex PCR, and TCRdb holds only the in-frame ones, with some missing. The D gene and trimming were derived from the DNA, and the V and J assignments and clone size from that table. The sample has over 50,000 clones; roughly 86% are singletons.

This TCR was recovered from a human donor in a cohort sampled during active COVID-19. The V and J genes are TRBV9 and TRBJ2-7; 8 nucleotides align to TRBD1. The sample comprised peripheral blood. The CDR3 nucleotides read TGTGCCAGCAGCGTGACCGACAGGGGAAACGAGCAGTACTTC. Translating it yields CASSVTDRGNEQYF.